The 27 T cell receptor beta chains below were found in one sample sequenced in a study of shared clonotypes between healthy human individuals. Profiling relied on immunoSEQ multiplex PCR, and the TCRdb table lists in-frame clones only, not all of them. The sample comprises more than 550,000 clones, 55% to 75% of which are singletons, and less than 2% rests with the top ten. The sample comprised memory CD4+ T cells sorted from blood. Regarding subset: CD45RA-negative fraction. These TCRs come from a woman in her 30s in good health.

The chain links TRBV15 to TRBJ2-3; D may be TRBD2 (6 bases). The length of the CDR3 is 16 residues. Germline values: CDR1 LNHNV, CDR2 YYDKDF (reference sequence). Trimming took off 0 bases at V and 8 bases at J, with 18 bases between the two ends. CDR3: CATSRDFSVVGGTQYF. The CDR3 region has the DNA TGTGCCACCAGCAGAGATTTCTCGGTGGTGGGGGGTACGCAGTATTTT.

This rearrangement joins TRBV21-1 to TRBJ2-3; the table's D call of TRBD1 was not tested on the DNA. TRBV21-1 constitutes a pseudogene. This CDR3 is 15 amino acids long. Written as DNA, the CDR3 is TGTGCCAGCAGCAAAGAGACAGGTAGTACAGATACGCAGTATTTT. Translated, it gives CASSKETGSTDTQYF.

This sequence joins TRBV30 and TRBJ2-5, with 7 bases lining up with TRBD2. After removal of 6 bases from V and 2 bases from J, the junction contained 9 bases not matched to a gene. Germline CDR1 reads GTSNPN; CDR2 reads SVGIG (reference sequence). This CDR3 contains 14 residues. This CDR3 reads CACPLGGRQETQYF. In DNA form, the CDR3 reads TGTGCCTGTCCGCTGGGAGGGAGACAAGAGACCCAGTACTTC.

The CDR3 DNA reads as TGTGCCAGCAGCTTAGGAGTGGGGACAGGGGAATACACCATATATTTT. Translation: CASSLGVGTGEYTIYF. The rearrangement uses TRBV7-2 and TRBJ1-3, with TRBD1 matching over 10 bases. Losses at the gene ends were 1 base for V and 8 bases for J; bases not matched to a gene: 8. The CDR3 sequence is 16 residues long. Germline V CDR1 and CDR2: SGHTA, FQGNSA.

J is TRBJ2-1 and V is TRBV5-4, with unresolved D. V lost 0 bases, J lost 12 bases, and 10 bases lay in between. The CDR3 totals 12 residues. Germline CDR1 and CDR2: SGHNT and YYREEE (reference sequence). The CDR3 DNA reads as TGTGCCAGCAGCTTGGGCCAGAAGGTGCAGTTCTTC. Protein: CASSLGQKVQFF.

The chain joins TRBV2 to TRBJ1-1; no reliable D call. CDR1 is SNHLY, CDR2 FYNNEI, per germline. CDR3 size: 15 residues. Between the trimmed V and J ends, which lost 6 bases and 6 bases, there was a span of 20 bases. The DNA of the CDR3 is TGTGCCAGCAGCCTCCTCACAGCCCTAACCGCTGAAGCTTTCTTT. It yields the protein CASSLLTALTAEAFF.

The chain's CDR3 is CASSLIDSNQPQHF. In DNA, the CDR3 is TGTGCCAGCAGTTTAATCGATAGCAATCAGCCCCAGCATTTT. The chain joins TRBV28 to TRBJ1-5; D uncertain. V lost 2 bases and J lost 0, with 5 bases in between. The CDR3 length is 14 residues. CDR1 MDHEN and CDR2 SYDVKM come from the germline V gene.

A few counts support this clone. Additional DNA sequences in this sample encode the identical CDR3. The V gene is TRBV5-1, the J gene TRBJ2-1, with D hard to call. From germline, CDR1 is SGHRS and CDR2 YFSETQ. CDR3 length equals 15 residues. V lost 2 bases and J 1 base, leaving 10 bases between the germline ends. Here the CDR3 reads CASSLDRVSYNEQFF. The CDR3 region has the DNA TGCGCCAGCAGCTTAGATAGAGTATCCTACAATGAGCAGTTCTTC.

The J gene is TRBJ1-1, the V gene TRBV5-3, with a tentative D call TRBD1 (5 bases). TRBV5-3 is known as an ORF, though its function is uncertain. Trimming took off 9 bases at V and 3 bases at J, with 9 bases between the two ends. This CDR3 is 11 amino acids long. The CDR3 protein is CATRGDTEAFF. In DNA form, the CDR3 reads TGTGCCACACGGGGGGACACTGAAGCTTTCTTT.

For the CDR3, the DNA is TGTGCCTGGAGTGAAAAGGGAGTACCAGAGACCCAGTACTTC. Its translation: CAWSEKGVPETQYF. The J gene is TRBJ2-5, the V gene TRBV30; perhaps TRBD2 as D (5 bases). Trimming shortened V by 1 base and J by 4 bases, and 13 bases separated the two germline ends. In germline, CDR1 is GTSNPN, CDR2 SVGIG (reference sequence). This CDR3 has 14 residues.

This clone was detected a few times. The chain carries TRBV19 and TRBJ2-7; the match to TRBD2 covers 9 bases. In germline, CDR1 is LNHDA, CDR2 SQIVND (reference sequence). V shed 5 bases and J 2 bases; nucleotides not matched to a gene: 4. The CDR3 consists of 14 residues. CDR3 region: CASSRGRAPYEQYF. CDR3 DNA sequence: TGTGCCAGTAGTCGCGGGAGGGCACCCTACGAGCAGTACTTC.

A note on this clone: Other DNA sequences from this sample encode an identical CDR3 as well. The chain has TRBV28 and TRBJ1-2; weak D call: TRBD1 (5 bases). Trimming removed 6 bases from V and 3 bases from J, with 8 bases in between. Germline V CDR1 and CDR2: MDHEN, SYDVKM. This CDR3 comprises 12 residues. The CDR3 spells CASSLGDYGYTF. Here the CDR3 DNA reads TGTGCCAGCAGCCTGGGGGACTATGGCTACACCTTC.

This chain uses TRBV13 with TRBJ2-2, with 12 bases matching TRBD2. Germline V CDR1 and CDR2: PRHDT, FYEKMQ (reference sequence). V dropped 4 bases and J dropped 7; count of bases not matched to a gene: 25. This CDR3 has 22 amino acids. CDR3 protein: CASSSRKDRRPSSGRVGGELFF. The CDR3 coding sequence is TGTGCCAGCAGCTCCCGAAAAGACAGGCGCCCATCTAGCGGGAGGGTCGGCGGGGAGCTGTTTTTT.

Comments on this clone: This specimen includes other DNA sequences encoding the same CDR3. V and J are TRBV7-2 and TRBJ2-5; D unresolved. V was cut by 2 bases and J by 5 bases, with 6 bases left in between. Looked up from germline, CDR1 is SGHTA and CDR2 is FQGNSA. CDR3 size: 12 residues. The CDR3 DNA reads as TGTGCCAGCAGCTTATATCCTGAGACCCAGTACTTC. Its translation is CASSLYPETQYF.

The CDR3 DNA sequence: TGTGCCAGCAGTAAATCAATACAAGAGCAGTACTTC. Translating it yields CASSKSIQEQYF. The chain employs TRBV28 and TRBJ2-7; D gene uncertain. Between the trimmed V and J ends, which lost 5 bases and 7 bases, there was a span of 12 bases. CDR1 and CDR2 (germline): MDHEN, SYDVKM. CDR3 length: 12 residues.

The genes are TRBV28 and TRBJ1-5; 9 nucleotides line up with TRBD1. The germline gives CDR1 MDHEN, CDR2 SYDVKM. The CDR3 loop spans 18 amino acids. V dropped 5 bases and J dropped 1; count of bases not matched to a gene: 12. CDR3 nucleotide sequence: TGTGCCAGCAGTCGCTTTCCATACAGGGGGCTGAGCAATCAGCCCCAGCATTTT. This translates into CASSRFPYRGLSNQPQHF.

Note on this clone: An end of the junction does not agree with germline; a read error may underlie this. The same CDR3 is also encoded by other DNA sequences in this sample. V usage is TRBV30 and J usage is TRBJ2-7; tentative D call: TRBD1 (5 bases). In germline, CDR1 is GTSNPN, CDR2 SVGIG (reference sequence). The CDR3 contains 14 residues. The CDR3 sequence: CAWSGQAGRYEQYF. CDR3 nucleotide sequence: TGTGCCTGGTCTGGGCAGGCAGGGCGATACGAGCAGTACTTT. Full variable domain (rest looked up from reference TRBV30 and TRBJ2-7): SQTIHQWPATLVQPVGSPLSLECTVEGTSNPNLYWYRQAAGRGLQLLFYSVGIGQISSEVPQNLSASRPQDRQFILSSKKLLLSDSGFYLCAWSGQAGRYEQYFGPGTRLTVT.

CDR3 nucleotide sequence: TGTGCCAGCAGTTTCCAGGGGGCCGATCATGAAAAACTGTTTTTT. Translated: CASSFQGADHEKLFF. The rearrangement joins TRBV28 to TRBJ1-4; 8 positions match TRBD1. This CDR3 spans 15 amino acids. Germline CDR1 MDHEN, CDR2 SYDVKM. Germline trimming cut 3 bases from V and 6 bases from J; bases unmatched to any gene: 6.

The CDR3 is CASSPMDGPQYF. As DNA, the CDR3 is TGTGCCAGCTCGCCTATGGACGGTCCCCAGTACTTC. The V gene is TRBV18, the J gene TRBJ2-5, with unresolved D. Germline V gene sequence: CDR1 KGHSH, CDR2 LQKENI. With 6 bases removed from V and 9 bases from J, the gap between germline ends came to 14 bases. This CDR3 is 12 amino acids long.

J is TRBJ2-5 and V is TRBV7-7; weak D call: TRBD1 (5 bases). The CDR3 spans 13 residues. Germline-derived CDR1 and CDR2 are SSHAT and FNYEAQ (reference sequence). V was shortened by 6 bases and J by 10 bases, with 18 bases between the two germline ends. The CDR3 DNA reads TGTGCCAGCAGTCCGCATGAAGGGGCTGGCCAGTACTTC. Amino acids: CASSPHEGAGQYF.

The chain uses TRBV30 and TRBJ2-3; 14 bases align to TRBD2. J was trimmed by 4 bases and V by 1 base; bases with no gene match: 4. CDR1 and CDR2 (germline): GTSNPN, SVGIG (reference sequence). The CDR3 extends over 16 amino acids. The CDR3 sequence: CAWSEGTSGSADTQYF. In DNA form, the CDR3 reads TGTGCCTGGAGTGAAGGGACTAGCGGGAGCGCAGATACGCAGTATTTT.

The count of this clone is one. This chain connects TRBV7-9 to TRBJ1-2, with D hard to call. There are 15 residues in the CDR3. The germline gives CDR1 SEHNR, CDR2 FQNEAQ (reference sequence). V was pared by 2 bases and J by 4 bases, with 14 bases between. The DNA for the CDR3 is TGTGCCAGCAGCTTAAAGGTGGAGGGCGGCTATGGCTACACCTTC. It encodes CASSLKVEGGYGYTF.

The gene calls are TRBV12-5 and TRBJ1-1; a weak D match, TRBD1 (5 bases). The CDR3 totals 17 residues. CDR1 is LGHNT and CDR2 is FRNRAP in the germline V gene. Trimming stripped 4 bases from V and 0 bases from J, with 18 bases between. The CDR3 nucleotides are TGTGCTAGTGGTTCCTCGGGTATCGGGACGGTGAACACTGAAGCTTTCTTT. Encoded protein: CASGSSGIGTVNTEAFF.

The chain combines TRBV11-1 with TRBJ2-1, with 10 bases that match TRBD2. CDR1 SGHAT and CDR2 FQDESV come from the germline V gene (reference sequence). V lost 4 bases to trimming and J lost 10 bases; unmatched junction nucleotides: 13. The length of the CDR3 is 16 residues. The CDR3 bases are TGTGCCAGCAGCTCCCCCCGTGGGCTAGCGGGAGAGGAGCAGTTCTTC. It encodes CASSSPRGLAGEEQFF.

The chain uses TRBV7-2 and TRBJ2-1; D may be TRBD1 (6 bases). The CDR3 sequence is 14 residues long. V was trimmed by 3 bases and J by 3 bases, leaving 9 bases between them. CDR1 and CDR2 from the germline V gene are SGHTA and FQGNSA. The CDR3 DNA follows: TGTGCCAGCAGCTTCGACAGGAGCTACAATGAGCAGTTCTTC. This codes for CASSFDRSYNEQFF.

This clone was counted between two and nine times. V is TRBV6-1 and J is TRBJ1-3; D is possibly TRBD1 (5 bases). Trimming left V 3 bases short and J 2 bases short, with 8 bases between. This CDR3 has 14 residues. Germline-derived CDR1 and CDR2 are MNHNS and SASEGT. DNA for the CDR3: TGTGCCAGCAGTGACGGGGGAGCTGGAAACACCATATATTTT. It codes for CASSDGGAGNTIYF.

The CDR3 region is CSGTGGQPQHF. Written as DNA, the CDR3 is TGCAGCGGGACAGGGGGCCAGCCCCAGCATTTT. V and J are TRBV20-1 and TRBJ1-5; 12 positions match TRBD1. The germline V gene has CDR1 DFQATT and CDR2 SNEGSKA (reference sequence). The CDR3 runs to 11 residues.